Shown below are 6 T cell receptor beta chains from a single sample sequenced in a study of cytomegalovirus exposure and HLA in healthy donors. The primer mix had 60 Vbeta and 13 Jbeta primers. This table comes from immunoSEQ multiplex PCR, and its TCRdb copy is limited to in-frame clones, with some not included. The sample has 170,000 or so clones, 77% seen once. The sample was PBMCs. These receptors all come from a woman aged 25 to 45 in good health and CMV-seropositive.

The V and J genes are TRBV19 and TRBJ1-2; 7 bases align to TRBD1. The CDR3 runs 15 residues. The germline gives CDR1 LNHDA, CDR2 SQIVND (reference sequence). V was clipped by 5 bases and J by 2 bases; unmatched bases: 8. CDR3 sequence (DNA): TGTGCCAGTAGTCTCCGGGACAGCCGAAACTATGGCTACACCTTC. Encoded protein: CASSLRDSRNYGYTF. The whole variable domain, filled in from reference TRBV19 and TRBJ1-2, reads DGGITQSPKYLFRKEGQNVTLSCEQNLNHDAMYWYRQDPGQGLRLIYYSQIVNDFQKGDIAEGYSVSREKKESFPLTVTSAQKNPTAFYLCASSLRDSRNYGYTFGSGTRLTVV.

The V gene is TRBV5-1, the J gene TRBJ2-5; TRBD2 agrees at 10 bases. Germline trimming cut 0 bases from V and 5 bases from J; bases unmatched to any gene: 4. The CDR3 is made up of 15 amino acids. CDR1 SGHRS and CDR2 YFSETQ come from the germline V gene. The CDR3 DNA sequence: TGCGCCAGCAGCTTGGCTAGCGGGAGCGGGGAGACCCAGTACTTC. Translation: CASSLASGSGETQYF.

This chain links TRBV29-1 with TRBJ2-6, with D possibly matching TRBD1 (6 bases). CDR1 and CDR2 from the germline V gene are SQVTM and ANQGSEA. CDR3 length: 16 residues. V was pared by 0 bases and J by 8 bases, with 17 bases between. CDR3: CSVEDLPSGVTNVLTF. DNA of the CDR3: TGCAGCGTTGAAGATTTGCCGTCAGGGGTTACCAACGTCCTGACTTTC.

J is TRBJ2-2 and V is TRBV7-3; TRBD1 matches at 8 bases. With V trimmed by 5 bases and J by 4 bases, 9 bases remained unmatched. The CDR3 totals 16 residues. The germline V gene encodes CDR1 SGHTA and CDR2 FQGTGA. The CDR3 is CASSTTGASSTGELFF. CDR3 nucleotides: TGTGCCAGCAGCACGACAGGGGCCTCGAGCACCGGGGAGCTGTTTTTT.

The chain uses TRBV5-1 and TRBJ1-1; tentatively, D is TRBD1 (5 bases). The germline gives CDR1 SGHRS, CDR2 YFSETQ. This CDR3 spans 16 amino acids. V shed 1 base and J shed 6 bases, with 19 bases lying between them. CDR3 in amino acids: CASSLSGLGLDPEAFF. The CDR3 nucleotides read TGCGCCAGCAGCTTGTCAGGGCTAGGTCTCGACCCTGAAGCTTTCTTT. The variable domain in full, with the rest retrieved from reference TRBV5-1 and TRBJ1-1, is KAGVTQTPRYLIKTRGQQVTLSCSPISGHRSVSWYQQTPGQGLQFLFEYFSETQRNKGNFPGRFSGRQFSNSRSEMNVSTLELGDSALYLCASSLSGLGLDPEAFFGQGTRLTVV.

The chain couples TRBV6-6 to TRBJ1-2; a possible D gene is TRBD1 (5 bases). V lost 2 bases to trimming and J lost 4 bases, with 8 bases between them. This CDR3 has 13 amino acids. The V gene's germline CDR1 is MNHNY and CDR2 SVGAGI (reference sequence). The chain's CDR3 is CASSYETVYGYTF. CDR3 nucleotide sequence: TGTGCCAGCAGTTACGAGACAGTCTATGGCTACACCTTC.